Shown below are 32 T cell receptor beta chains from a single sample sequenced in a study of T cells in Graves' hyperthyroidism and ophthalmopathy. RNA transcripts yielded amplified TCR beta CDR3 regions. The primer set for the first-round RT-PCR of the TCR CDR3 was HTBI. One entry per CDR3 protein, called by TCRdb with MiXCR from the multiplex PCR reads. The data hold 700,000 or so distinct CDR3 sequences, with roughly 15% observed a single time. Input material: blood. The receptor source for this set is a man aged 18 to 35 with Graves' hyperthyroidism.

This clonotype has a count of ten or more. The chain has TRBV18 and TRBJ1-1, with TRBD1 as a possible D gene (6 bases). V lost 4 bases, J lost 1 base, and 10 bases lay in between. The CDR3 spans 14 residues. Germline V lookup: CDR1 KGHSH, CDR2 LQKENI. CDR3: CASSLQGQNTEAFF. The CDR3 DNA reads TGTGCCAGCTCACTCCAGGGGCAGAACACTGAAGCTTTCTTT.

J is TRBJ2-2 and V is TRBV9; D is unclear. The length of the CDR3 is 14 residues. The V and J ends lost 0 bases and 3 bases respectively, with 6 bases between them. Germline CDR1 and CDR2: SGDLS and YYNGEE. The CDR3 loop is CASSVVPYTGELFF. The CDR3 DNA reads TGTGCCAGCAGCGTAGTCCCCTACACCGGGGAGCTGTTTTTT.

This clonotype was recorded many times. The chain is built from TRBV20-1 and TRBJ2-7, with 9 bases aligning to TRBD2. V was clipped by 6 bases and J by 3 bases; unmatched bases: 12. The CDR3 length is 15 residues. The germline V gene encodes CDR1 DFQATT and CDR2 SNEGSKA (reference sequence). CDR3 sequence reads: CSASRVAGASYEQYF. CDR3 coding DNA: TGCAGTGCCAGCCGCGTAGCGGGAGCCAGCTACGAGCAGTACTTC.

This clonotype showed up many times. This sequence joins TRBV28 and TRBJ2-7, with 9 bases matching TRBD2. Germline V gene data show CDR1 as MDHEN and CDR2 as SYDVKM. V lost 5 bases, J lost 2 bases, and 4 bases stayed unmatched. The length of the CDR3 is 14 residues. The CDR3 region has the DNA TGTGCCAGCAGTCCGACTAGCGGTGCCTACGAGCAGTACTTC. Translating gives CASSPTSGAYEQYF.

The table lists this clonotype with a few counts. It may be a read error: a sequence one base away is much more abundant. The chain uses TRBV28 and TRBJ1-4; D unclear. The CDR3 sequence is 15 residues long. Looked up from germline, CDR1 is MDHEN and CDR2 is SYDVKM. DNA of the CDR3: TGTGCCAGCGGTTTAGAGATTTCAACTAATGAAAAACTGTTTTTT. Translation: CASGLEISTNEKLFF. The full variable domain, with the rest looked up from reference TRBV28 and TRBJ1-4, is DVKVTQSSRYLVKRTGEKVFLECVQDMDHENMFWYRQDPGLGLRLIYFSYDVKMKEKGDIPEGYSVSREKKERFSLILESASTNQTSMYLCASGLEISTNEKLFFGSGTQLSVL.

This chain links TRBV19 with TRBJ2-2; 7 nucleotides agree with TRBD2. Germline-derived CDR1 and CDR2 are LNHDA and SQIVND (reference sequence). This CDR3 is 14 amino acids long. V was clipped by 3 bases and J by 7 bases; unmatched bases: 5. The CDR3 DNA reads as TGTGCCAGTAGTATCTGGGAGGGTGGCGGGGAGCTGTTTTTT. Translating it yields CASSIWEGGGELFF.

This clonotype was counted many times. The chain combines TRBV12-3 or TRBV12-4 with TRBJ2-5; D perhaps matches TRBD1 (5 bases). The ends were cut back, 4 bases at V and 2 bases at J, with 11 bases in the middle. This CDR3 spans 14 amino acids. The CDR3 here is CASSSLTAQETQYF. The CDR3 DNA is TGTGCCAGCAGTTCCCTGACAGCTCAAGAGACCCAGTACTTC.

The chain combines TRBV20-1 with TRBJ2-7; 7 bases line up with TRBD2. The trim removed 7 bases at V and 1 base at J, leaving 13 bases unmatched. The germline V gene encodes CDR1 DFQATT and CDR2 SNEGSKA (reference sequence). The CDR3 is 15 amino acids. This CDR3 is CSVMRRAGRSYEQYF. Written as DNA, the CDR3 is TGCAGTGTAATGAGGAGAGCGGGAAGGTCCTACGAGCAGTACTTC.

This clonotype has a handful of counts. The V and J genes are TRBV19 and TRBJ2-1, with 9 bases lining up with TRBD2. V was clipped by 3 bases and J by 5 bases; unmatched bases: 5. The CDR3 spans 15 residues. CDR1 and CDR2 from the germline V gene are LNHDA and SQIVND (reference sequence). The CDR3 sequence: CASSIGLAGNNEQFF. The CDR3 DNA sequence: TGTGCCAGTAGTATCGGCCTAGCGGGAAACAATGAGCAGTTCTTC.

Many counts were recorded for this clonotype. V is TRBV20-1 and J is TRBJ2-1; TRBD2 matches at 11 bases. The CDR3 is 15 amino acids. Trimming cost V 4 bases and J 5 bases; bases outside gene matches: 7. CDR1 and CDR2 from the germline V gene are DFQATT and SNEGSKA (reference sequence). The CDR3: CSATPGTSGHNEQFF. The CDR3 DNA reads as TGCAGTGCTACTCCTGGGACTAGCGGACACAATGAGCAGTTCTTC.

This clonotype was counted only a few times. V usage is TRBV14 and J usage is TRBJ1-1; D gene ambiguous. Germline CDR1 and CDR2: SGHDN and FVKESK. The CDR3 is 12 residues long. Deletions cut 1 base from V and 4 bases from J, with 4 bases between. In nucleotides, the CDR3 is TGTGCCAGCAGCCAAGCGACCACTGAAGCTTTCTTT. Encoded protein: CASSQATTEAFF. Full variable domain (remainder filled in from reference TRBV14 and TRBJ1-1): EAGVTQFPSHSVIEKGQTVTLRCDPISGHDNLYWYRRVMGKEIKFLLHFVKESKQDESGMPNNRFLAERTGGTYSTLKVQPAELEDSGVYFCASSQATTEAFFGQGTRLTVV.

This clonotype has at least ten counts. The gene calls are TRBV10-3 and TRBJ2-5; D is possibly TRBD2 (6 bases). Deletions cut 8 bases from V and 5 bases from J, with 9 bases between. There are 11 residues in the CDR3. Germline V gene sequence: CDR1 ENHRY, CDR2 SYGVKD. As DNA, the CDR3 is TGTGCCATCGGGGCGGGGGAGACCCAGTACTTC. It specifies CAIGAGETQYF.

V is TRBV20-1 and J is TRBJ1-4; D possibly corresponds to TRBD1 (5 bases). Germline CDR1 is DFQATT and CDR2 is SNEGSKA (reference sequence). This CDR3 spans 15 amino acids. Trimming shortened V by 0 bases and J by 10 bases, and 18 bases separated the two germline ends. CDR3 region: CSARDLRSGGGKLFF. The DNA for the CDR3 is TGCAGTGCTAGAGATCTCAGGTCCGGGGGTGGAAAACTGTTTTTT.

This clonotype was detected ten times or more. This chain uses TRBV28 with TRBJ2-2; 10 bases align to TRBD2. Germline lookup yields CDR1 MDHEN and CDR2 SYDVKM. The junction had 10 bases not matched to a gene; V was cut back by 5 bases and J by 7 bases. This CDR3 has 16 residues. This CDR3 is CASSLGASGRRGELFF. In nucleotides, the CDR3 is TGTGCCAGCAGTCTAGGGGCTAGCGGGAGACGCGGGGAGCTGTTTTTT.

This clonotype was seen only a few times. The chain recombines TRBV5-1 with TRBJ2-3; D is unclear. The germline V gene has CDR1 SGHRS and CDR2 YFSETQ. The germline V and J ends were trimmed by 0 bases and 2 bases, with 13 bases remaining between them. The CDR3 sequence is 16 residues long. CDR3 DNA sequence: TGCGCCAGCAGCTTGGCCGATAGTGGTTCCACAGATACGCAGTATTTT. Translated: CASSLADSGSTDTQYF.

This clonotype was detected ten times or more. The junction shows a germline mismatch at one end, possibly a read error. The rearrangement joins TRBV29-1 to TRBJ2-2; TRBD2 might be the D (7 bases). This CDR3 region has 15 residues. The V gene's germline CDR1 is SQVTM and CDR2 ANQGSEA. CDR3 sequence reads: CSVYSGGANTGELFF. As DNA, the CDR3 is TGCAGCGTTTATTCTGGGGGGGCGAATACCGGGGAGCTGTTTTTT.

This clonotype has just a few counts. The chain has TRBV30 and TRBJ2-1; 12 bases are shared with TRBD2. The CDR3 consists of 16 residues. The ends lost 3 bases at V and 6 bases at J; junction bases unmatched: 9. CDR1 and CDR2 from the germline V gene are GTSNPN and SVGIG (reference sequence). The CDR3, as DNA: TGTGCCTGGAGGGAGTGGGCTAGCGGGAGGGCCAATGAGCAGTTCTTC. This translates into CAWREWASGRANEQFF.

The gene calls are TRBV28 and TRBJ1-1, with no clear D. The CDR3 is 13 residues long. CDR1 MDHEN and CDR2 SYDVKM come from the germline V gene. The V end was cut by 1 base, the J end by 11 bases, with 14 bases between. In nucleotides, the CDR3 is TGTGCCAGCAGTTTATCCAACCTCCTAAGGGCTTTCTTT. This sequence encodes CASSLSNLLRAFF.

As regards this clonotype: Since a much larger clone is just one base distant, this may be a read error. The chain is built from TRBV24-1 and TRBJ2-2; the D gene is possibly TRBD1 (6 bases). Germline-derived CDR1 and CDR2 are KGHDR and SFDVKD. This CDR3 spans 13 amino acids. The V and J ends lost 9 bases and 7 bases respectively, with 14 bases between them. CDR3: CATGGNRVGELFF. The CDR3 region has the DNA TGTGCCACCGGTGGAAACAGGGTCGGGGAGCTGTTTTTT.

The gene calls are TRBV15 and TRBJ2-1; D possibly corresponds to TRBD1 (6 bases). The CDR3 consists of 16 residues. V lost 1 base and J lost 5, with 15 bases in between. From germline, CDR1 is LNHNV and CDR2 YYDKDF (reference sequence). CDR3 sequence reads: CATSRGPGEINNEQFF. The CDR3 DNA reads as TGTGCCACCAGCAGAGGGCCAGGGGAAATTAACAATGAGCAGTTCTTC.

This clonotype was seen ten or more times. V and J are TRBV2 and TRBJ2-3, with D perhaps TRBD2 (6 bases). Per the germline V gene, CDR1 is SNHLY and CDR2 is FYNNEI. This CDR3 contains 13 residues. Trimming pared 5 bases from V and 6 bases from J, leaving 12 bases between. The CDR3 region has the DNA TGTGCCAGCAGTCTCCTTCGGGAGGATACGCAGTATTTT. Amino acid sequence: CASSLLREDTQYF.

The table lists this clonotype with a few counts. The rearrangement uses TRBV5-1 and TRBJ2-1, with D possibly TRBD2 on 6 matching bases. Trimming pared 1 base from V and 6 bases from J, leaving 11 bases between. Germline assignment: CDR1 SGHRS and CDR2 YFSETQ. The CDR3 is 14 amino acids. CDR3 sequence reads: CASSLTSWSNEQFF. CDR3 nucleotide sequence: TGCGCCAGCAGCTTGACTAGCTGGTCCAATGAGCAGTTCTTC. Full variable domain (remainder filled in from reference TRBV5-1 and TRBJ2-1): KAGVTQTPRYLIKTRGQQVTLSCSPISGHRSVSWYQQTPGQGLQFLFEYFSETQRNKGNFPGRFSGRQFSNSRSEMNVSTLELGDSALYLCASSLTSWSNEQFFGPGTRLTVL.

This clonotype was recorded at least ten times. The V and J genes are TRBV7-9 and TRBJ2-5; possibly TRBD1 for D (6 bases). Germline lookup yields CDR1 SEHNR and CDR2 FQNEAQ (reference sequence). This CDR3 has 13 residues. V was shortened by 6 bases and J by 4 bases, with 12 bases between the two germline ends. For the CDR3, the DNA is TGTGCCAGCAGTTGGACAGCTCGAGAGACCCAGTACTTC. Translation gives CASSWTARETQYF.

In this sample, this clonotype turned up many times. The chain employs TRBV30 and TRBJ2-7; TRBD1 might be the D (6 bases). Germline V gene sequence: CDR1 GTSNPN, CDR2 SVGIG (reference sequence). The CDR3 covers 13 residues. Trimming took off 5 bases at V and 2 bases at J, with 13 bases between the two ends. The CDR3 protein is CAWAWKGAYEQYF. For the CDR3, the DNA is TGTGCCTGGGCGTGGAAGGGGGCCTACGAGCAGTACTTC.

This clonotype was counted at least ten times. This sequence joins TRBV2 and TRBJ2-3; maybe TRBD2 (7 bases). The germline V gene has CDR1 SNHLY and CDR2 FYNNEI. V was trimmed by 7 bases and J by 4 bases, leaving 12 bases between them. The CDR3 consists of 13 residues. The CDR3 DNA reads TGTGCCAGCAAAGGGGAGGGGGCAGATACGCAGTATTTT. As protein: CASKGEGADTQYF.

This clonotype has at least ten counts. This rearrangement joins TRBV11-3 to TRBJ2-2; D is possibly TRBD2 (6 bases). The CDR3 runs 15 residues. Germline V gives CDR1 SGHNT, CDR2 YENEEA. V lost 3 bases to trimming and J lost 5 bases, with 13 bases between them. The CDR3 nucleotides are TGTGCCAGCAGCTTGCAGGGTGGGAGGACCGGGGAGCTGTTTTTT. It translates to CASSLQGGRTGELFF.

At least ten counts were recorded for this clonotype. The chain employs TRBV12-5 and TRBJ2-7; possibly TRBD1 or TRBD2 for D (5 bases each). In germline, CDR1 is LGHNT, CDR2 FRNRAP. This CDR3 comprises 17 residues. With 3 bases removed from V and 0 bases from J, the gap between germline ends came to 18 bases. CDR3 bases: TGTGCTAGTGGTTTTGGGACGTCCATGACAGTCTCCTACGAGCAGTACTTC. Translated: CASGFGTSMTVSYEQYF.

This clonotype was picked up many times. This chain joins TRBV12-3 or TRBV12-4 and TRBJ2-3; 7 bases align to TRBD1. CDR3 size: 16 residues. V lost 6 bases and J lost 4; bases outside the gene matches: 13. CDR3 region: CASRLKATGDADTQYF. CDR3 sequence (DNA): TGTGCCAGCAGGCTCAAGGCCACAGGGGATGCAGATACGCAGTATTTT.

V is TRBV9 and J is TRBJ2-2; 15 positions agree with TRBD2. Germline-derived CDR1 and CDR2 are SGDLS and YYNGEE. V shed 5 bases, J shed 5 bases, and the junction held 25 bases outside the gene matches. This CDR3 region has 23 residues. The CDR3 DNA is TGTGCCAGCAGGGATCCGGGACAGGGTCGCCCTCGGACTAGCGGGAGGGGTACCGGGGAGCTGTTTTTT. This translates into CASRDPGQGRPRTSGRGTGELFF.

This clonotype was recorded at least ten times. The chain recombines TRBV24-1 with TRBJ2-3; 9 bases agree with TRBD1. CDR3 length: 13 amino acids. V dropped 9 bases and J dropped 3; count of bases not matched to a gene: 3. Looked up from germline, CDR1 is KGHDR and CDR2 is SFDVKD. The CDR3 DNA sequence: TGTGCCACCGAAGGGACAGGGACAGATACGCAGTATTTT. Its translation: CATEGTGTDTQYF.

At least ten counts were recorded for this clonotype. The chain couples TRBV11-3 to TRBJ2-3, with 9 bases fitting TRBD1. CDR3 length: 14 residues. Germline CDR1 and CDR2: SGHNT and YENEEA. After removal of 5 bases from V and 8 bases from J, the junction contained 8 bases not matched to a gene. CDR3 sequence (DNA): TGTGCCAGCAGCACCAGGGACAGGGATGGTACGCAGTATTTT. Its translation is CASSTRDRDGTQYF. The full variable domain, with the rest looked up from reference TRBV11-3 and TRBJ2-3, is EAGVVQSPRYKIIEKKQPVAFWCNPISGHNTLYWYLQNLGQGPELLIRYENEEAVDDSQLPKDRFSAERLKGVDSTLKIQPAELGDSAVYLCASSTRDRDGTQYFGPGTRLTVL.

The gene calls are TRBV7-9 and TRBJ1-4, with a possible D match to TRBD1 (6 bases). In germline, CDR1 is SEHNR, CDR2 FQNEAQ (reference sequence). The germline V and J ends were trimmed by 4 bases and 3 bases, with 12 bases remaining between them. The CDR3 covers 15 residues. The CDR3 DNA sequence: TGTGCCAGCAGCTCCTTGGGGGCCTCTAATGAAAAACTGTTTTTT. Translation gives CASSSLGASNEKLFF.